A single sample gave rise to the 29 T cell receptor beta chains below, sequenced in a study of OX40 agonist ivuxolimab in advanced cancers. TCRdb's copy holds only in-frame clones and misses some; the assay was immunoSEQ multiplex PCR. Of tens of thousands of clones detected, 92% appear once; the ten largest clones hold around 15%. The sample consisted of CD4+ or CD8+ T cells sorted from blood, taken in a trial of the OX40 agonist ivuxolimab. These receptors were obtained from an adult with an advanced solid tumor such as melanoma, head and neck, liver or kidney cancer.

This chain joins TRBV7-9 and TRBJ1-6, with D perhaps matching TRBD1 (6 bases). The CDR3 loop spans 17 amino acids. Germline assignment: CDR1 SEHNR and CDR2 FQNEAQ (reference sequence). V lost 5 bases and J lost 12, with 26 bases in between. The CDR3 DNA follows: TGTGCCAGCAGCAGTACGGGACAACGAGGATTTATCGAACCCCTCCACTTT. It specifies CASSSTGQRGFIEPLHF.

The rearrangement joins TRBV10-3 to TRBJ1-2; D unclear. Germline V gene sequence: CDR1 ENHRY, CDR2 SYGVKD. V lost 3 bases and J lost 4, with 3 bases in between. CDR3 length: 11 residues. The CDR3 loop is CAISDSYGYTF. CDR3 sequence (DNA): TGTGCCATCAGTGACTCCTATGGCTACACCTTC.

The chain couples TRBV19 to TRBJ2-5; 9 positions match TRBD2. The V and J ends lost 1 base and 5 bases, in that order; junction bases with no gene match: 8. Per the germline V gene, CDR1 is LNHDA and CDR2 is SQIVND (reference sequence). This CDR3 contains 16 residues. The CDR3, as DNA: TGTGCCAGTAGTATAGGGCGGGGGGGCCCAGAGGAGACCCAGTACTTC. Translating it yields CASSIGRGGPEETQYF.

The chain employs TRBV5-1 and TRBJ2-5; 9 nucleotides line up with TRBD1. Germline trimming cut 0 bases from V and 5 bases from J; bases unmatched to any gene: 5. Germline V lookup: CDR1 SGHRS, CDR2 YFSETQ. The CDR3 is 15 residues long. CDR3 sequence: CASSLGDRVGETQYF. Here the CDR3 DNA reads TGCGCCAGCAGCTTGGGGGACAGGGTTGGGGAGACCCAGTACTTC.

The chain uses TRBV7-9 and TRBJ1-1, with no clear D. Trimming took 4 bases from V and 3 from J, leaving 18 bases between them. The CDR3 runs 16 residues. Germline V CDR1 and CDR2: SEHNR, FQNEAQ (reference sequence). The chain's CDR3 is CASSSTRRVRDTEAFF. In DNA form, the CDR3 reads TGTGCCAGCAGCTCCACCAGGAGGGTGCGGGACACTGAAGCTTTCTTT.

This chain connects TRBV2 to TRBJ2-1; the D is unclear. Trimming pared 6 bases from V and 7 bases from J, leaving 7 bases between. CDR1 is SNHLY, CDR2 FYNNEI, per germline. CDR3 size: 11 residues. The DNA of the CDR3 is TGTGCCAGCAGAACAGCTAATGAGCAGTTCTTC. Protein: CASRTANEQFF.

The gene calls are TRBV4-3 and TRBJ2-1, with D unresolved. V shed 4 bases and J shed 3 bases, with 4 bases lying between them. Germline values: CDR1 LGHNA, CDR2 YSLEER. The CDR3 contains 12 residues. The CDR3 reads CASSRGYNEQFF. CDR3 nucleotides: TGCGCCAGCAGCCGTGGCTACAATGAGCAGTTCTTC.

This CDR3 is CASSTRTVTGELFF. The CDR3 DNA sequence: TGTGCCAGCAGCACCCGGACAGTTACCGGGGAGCTGTTTTTT. This chain links TRBV7-6 with TRBJ2-2; possibly TRBD1 for D (6 bases). V lost 5 bases, J lost 5 bases, and 12 bases lay in between. This CDR3 spans 14 amino acids. In germline, CDR1 is SGHVS, CDR2 FNYEAQ.

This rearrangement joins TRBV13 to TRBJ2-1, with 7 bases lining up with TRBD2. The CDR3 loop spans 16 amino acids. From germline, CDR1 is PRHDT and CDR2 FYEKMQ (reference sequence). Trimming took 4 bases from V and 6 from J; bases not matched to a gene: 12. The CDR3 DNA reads TGTGCCAGCAGCTCCCCAGAGGGCGGGGGACTCAATGAGCAGTTCTTC. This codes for CASSSPEGGGLNEQFF.

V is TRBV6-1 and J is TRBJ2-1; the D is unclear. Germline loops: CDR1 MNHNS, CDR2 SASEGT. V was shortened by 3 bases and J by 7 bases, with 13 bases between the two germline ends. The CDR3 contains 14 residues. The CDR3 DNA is TGTGCCAGCAGTGAGTTCGCCTCCCAGAATGAGCAGTTCTTC. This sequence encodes CASSEFASQNEQFF.

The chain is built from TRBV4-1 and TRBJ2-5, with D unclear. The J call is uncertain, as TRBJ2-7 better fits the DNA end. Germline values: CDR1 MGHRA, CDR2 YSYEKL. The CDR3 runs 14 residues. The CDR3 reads CASSQASATYEQYF. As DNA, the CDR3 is TGCGCCAGCAGCCAAGCAAGCGCCACCTACGAGCAGTACTTC.

CDR3 DNA: TGTGCCAGCAGCTGGGACATACTCTACGAGCAGTACTTC. Its protein product is CASSWDILYEQYF. This chain connects TRBV7-2 to TRBJ2-7; perhaps TRBD1 as D (6 bases). The V end was cut by 4 bases, the J end by 3 bases, with 10 bases between. Germline V gene sequence: CDR1 SGHTA, CDR2 FQGNSA. The CDR3 has 13 residues.

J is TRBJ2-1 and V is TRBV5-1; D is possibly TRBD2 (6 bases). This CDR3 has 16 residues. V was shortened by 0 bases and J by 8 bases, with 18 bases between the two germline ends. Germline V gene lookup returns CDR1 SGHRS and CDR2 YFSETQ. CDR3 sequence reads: CASSLAGRTSMDEQFF. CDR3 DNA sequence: TGCGCCAGCAGCTTGGCCGGAAGAACTAGCATGGATGAGCAGTTCTTC.

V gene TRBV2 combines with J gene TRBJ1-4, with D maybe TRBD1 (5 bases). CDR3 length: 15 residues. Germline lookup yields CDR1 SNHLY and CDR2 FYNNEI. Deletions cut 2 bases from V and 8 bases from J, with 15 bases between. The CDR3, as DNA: TGTGCCAGCAGTGAAAGTTGGGGGGGTAAAGAAAAACTGTTTTTT. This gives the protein CASSESWGGKEKLFF.

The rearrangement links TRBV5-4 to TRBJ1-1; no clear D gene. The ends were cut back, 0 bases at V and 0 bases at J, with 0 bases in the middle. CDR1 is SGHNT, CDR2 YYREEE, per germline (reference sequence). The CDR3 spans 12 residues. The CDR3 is CASSLVNTEAFF. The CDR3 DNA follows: TGTGCCAGCAGCTTGGTGAACACTGAAGCTTTCTTT. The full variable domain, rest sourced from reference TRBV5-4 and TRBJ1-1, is ETGVTQSPTHLIKTRGQQVTLRCSSQSGHNTVSWYQQALGQGPQFIFQYYREEENGRGNFPPRFSGLQFPNYSSELNVNALELDDSALYLCASSLVNTEAFFGQGTRLTVV.

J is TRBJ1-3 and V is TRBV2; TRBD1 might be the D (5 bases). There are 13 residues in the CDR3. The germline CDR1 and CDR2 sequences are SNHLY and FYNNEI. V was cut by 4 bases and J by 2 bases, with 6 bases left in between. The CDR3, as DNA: TGTGCCAGCAGTGGAGGGGCTGGAAACACCATATATTTT. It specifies CASSGGAGNTIYF.

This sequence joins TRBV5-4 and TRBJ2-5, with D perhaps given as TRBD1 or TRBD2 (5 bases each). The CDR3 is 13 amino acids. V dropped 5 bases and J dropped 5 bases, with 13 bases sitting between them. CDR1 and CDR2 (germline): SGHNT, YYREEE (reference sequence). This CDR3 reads CASSGSGDETQYF. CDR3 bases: TGTGCCAGCAGTGGGTCCGGGGACGAGACCCAGTACTTC.

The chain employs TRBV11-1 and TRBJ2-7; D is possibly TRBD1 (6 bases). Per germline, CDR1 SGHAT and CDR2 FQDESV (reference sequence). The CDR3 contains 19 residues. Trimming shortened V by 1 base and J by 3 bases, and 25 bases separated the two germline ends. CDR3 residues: CASSLGRGQGGFRGYEQYF. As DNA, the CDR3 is TGTGCCAGCAGCTTAGGAAGAGGACAAGGGGGTTTTCGGGGCTACGAGCAGTACTTC. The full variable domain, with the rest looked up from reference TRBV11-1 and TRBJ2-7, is EAEVAQSPRYKITEKSQAVAFWCDPISGHATLYWYRQILGQGPELLVQFQDESVVDDSQLPKDRFSAERLKGVDSTLKIQPAELGDSAMYLCASSLGRGQGGFRGYEQYFGPGTRLTVT.

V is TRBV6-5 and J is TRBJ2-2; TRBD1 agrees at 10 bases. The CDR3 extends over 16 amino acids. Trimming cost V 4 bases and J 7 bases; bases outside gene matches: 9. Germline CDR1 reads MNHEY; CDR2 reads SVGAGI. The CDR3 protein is CASSFTRDRGFGELFF. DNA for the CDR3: TGTGCCAGCAGTTTTACCCGGGACAGGGGTTTCGGGGAGCTGTTTTTT.

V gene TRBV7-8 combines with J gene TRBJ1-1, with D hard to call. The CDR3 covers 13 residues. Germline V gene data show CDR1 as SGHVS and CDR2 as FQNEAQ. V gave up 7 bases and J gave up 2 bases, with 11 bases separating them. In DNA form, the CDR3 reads TGTGCCAGCACCCCCCACTTCAACACTGAAGCTTTCTTT. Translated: CASTPHFNTEAFF.

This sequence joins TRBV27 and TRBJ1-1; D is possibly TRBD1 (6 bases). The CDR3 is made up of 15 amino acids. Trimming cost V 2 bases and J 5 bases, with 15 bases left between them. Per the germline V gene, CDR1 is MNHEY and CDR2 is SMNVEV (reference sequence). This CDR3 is CASSLGTPIGTEAFF. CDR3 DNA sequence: TGTGCCAGCAGTTTAGGGACACCTATAGGGACTGAAGCTTTCTTT.

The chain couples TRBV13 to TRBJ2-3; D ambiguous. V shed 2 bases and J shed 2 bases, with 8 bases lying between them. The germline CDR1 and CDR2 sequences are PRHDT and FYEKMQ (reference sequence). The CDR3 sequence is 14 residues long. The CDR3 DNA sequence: TGTGCCAGCAGCTTATGGTCCGCCACAGATACGCAGTATTTT. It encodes CASSLWSATDTQYF.

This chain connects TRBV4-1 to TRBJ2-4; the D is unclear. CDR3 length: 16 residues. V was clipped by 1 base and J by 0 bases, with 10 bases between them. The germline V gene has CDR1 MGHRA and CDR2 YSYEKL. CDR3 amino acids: CASSQGNSLAKNIQYF. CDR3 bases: TGCGCCAGCAGCCAAGGGAACAGCCTAGCCAAAAACATTCAGTACTTC.

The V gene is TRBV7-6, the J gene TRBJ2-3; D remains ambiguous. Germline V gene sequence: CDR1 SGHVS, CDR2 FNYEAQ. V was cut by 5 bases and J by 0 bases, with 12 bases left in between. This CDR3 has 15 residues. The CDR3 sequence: CASSPLGPSTDTQYF. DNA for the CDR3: TGTGCCAGCAGCCCCCTTGGGCCTAGCACAGATACGCAGTATTTT.

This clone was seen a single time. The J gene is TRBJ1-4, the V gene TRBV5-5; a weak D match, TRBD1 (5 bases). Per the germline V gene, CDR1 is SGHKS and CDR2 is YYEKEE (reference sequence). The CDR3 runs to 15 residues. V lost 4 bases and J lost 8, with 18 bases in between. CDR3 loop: CASSIREWPGEKLFF. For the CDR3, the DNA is TGTGCCAGCAGCATCAGGGAGTGGCCTGGGGAAAAACTGTTTTTT.

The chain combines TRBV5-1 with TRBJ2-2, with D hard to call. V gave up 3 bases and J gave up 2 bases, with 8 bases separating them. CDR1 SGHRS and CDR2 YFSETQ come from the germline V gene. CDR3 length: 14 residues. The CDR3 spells CASSSNRNTGELFF. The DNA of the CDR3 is TGCGCCAGCAGCTCGAACCGTAACACCGGGGAGCTGTTTTTT.

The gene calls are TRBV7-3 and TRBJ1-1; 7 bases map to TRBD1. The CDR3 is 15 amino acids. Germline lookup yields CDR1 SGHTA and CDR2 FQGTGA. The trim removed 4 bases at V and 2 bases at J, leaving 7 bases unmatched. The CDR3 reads CASSSTGTENTEAFF. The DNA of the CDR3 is TGTGCCAGCAGCTCAACCGGGACAGAAAACACTGAAGCTTTCTTT. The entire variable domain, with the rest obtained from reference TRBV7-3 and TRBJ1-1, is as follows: GAGVSQTPSNKVTEKGKYVELRCDPISGHTALYWYRQSLGQGPEFLIYFQGTGAADDSGLPNDRFFAVRPEGSVSTLKIQRTERGDSAVYLCASSSTGTENTEAFFGQGTRLTVV.

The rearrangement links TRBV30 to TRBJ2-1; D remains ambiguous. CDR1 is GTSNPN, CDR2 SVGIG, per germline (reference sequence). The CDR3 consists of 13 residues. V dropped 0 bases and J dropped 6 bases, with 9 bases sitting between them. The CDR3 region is CAWSVGPPNEQFF. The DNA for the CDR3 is TGTGCCTGGAGTGTAGGTCCCCCCAATGAGCAGTTCTTC.

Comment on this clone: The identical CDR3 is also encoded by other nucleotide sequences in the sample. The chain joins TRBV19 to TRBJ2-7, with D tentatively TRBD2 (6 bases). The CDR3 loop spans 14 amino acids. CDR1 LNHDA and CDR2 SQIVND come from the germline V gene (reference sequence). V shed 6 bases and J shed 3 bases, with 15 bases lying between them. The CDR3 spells CASRPGLLDYEQYF. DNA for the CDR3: TGTGCCAGTAGGCCTGGACTACTTGACTACGAGCAGTACTTC.